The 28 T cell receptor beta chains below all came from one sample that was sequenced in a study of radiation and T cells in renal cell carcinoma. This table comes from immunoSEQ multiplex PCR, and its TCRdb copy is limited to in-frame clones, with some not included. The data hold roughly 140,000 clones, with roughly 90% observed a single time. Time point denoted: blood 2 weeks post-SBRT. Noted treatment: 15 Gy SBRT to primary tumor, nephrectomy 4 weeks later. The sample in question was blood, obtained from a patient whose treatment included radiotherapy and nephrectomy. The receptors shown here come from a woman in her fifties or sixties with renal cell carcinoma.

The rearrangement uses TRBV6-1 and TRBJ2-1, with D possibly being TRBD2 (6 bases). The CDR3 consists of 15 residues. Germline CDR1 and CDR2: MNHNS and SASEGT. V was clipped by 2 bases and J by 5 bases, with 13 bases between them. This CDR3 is CASSEFRRENNEQFF. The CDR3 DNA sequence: TGTGCCAGCAGTGAATTCCGGCGGGAAAACAATGAGCAGTTCTTC.

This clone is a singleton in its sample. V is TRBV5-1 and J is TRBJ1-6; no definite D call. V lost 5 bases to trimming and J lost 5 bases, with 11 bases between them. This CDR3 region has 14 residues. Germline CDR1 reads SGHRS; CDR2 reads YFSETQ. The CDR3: CASRWGGDNSPLHF. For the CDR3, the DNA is TGCGCCAGCAGATGGGGAGGAGATAATTCACCCCTCCACTTT.

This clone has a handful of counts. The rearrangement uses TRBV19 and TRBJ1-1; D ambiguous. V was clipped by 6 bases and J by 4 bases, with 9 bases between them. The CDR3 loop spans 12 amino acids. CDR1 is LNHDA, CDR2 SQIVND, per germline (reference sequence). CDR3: CASSRSGTEAFF. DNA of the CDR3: TGTGCCAGTAGCCGTTCGGGCACTGAAGCTTTCTTT.

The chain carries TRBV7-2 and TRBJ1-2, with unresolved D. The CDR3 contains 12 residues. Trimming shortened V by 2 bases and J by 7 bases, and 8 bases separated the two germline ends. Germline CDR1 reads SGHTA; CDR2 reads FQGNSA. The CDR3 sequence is CASSLLEGGYTF. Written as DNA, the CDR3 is TGTGCCAGCAGCTTACTTGAAGGTGGCTACACCTTC.

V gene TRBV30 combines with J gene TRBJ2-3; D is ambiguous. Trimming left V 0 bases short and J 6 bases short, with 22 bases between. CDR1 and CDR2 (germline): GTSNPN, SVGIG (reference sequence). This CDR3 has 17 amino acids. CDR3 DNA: TGTGCCTGGAGTGTACCCCCTAGGATTAAGAGATGGGATACGCAGTATTTT. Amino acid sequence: CAWSVPPRIKRWDTQYF.

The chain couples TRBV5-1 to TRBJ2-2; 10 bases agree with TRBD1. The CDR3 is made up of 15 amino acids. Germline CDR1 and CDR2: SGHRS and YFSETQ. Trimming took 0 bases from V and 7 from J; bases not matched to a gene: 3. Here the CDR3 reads CASSLGQGAHGELFF. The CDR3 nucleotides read TGCGCCAGCAGCTTGGGACAGGGGGCTCACGGGGAGCTGTTTTTT.

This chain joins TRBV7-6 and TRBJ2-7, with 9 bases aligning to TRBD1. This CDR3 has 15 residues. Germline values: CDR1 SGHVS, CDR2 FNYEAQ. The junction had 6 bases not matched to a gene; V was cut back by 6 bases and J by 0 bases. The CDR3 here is CASSSQGASSYEQYF. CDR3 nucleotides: TGTGCCAGCAGTTCACAGGGGGCGAGCTCCTACGAGCAGTACTTC.

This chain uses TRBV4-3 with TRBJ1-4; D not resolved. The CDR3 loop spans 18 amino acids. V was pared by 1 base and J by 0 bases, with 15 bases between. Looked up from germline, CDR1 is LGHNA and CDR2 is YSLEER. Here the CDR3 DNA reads TGCGCCAGCAGCCAAGGGTACCCAGGAGAGGCAACTAATGAAAAACTGTTTTTT. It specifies CASSQGYPGEATNEKLFF.

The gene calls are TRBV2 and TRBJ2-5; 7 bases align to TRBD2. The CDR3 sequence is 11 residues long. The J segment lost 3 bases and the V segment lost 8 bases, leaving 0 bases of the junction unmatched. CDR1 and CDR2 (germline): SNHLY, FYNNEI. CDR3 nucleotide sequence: TGTGCCAGCGCGGGGGAAGAGACCCAGTACTTC. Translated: CASAGEETQYF.

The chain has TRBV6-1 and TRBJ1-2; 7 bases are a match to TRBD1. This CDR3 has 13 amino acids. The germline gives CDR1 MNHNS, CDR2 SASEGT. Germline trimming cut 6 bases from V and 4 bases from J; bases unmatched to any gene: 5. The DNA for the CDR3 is TGTGCCAGCAGGTATGGACAGGCCTATGGCTACACCTTC. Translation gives CASRYGQAYGYTF.

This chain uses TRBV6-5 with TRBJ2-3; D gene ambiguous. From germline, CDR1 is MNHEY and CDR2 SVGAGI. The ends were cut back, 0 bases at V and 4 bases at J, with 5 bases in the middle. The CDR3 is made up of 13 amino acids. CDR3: CASSYSGPDTQYF. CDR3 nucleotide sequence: TGTGCCAGCAGTTACTCAGGTCCAGATACGCAGTATTTT.

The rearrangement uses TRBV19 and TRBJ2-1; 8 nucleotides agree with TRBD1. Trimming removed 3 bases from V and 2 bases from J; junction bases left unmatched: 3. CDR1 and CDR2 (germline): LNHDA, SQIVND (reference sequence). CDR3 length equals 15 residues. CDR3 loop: CASSIGQGTYNEQFF. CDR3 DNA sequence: TGTGCCAGTAGTATCGGACAGGGTACCTACAATGAGCAGTTCTTC.

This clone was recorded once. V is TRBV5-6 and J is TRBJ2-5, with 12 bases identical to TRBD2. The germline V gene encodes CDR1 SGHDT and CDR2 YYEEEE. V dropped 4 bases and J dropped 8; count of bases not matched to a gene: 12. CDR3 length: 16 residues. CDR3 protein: CASSVLAGGQVLTQYF. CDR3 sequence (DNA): TGTGCCAGCAGCGTACTAGCGGGGGGCCAGGTGTTAACCCAGTACTTC.

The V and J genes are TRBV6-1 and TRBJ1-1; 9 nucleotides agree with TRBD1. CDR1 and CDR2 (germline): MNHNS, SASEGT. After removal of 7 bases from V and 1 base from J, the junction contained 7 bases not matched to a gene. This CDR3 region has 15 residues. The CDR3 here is CASTAEQGANTEAFF. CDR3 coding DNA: TGTGCCAGCACCGCCGAACAGGGGGCGAACACTGAAGCTTTCTTT.

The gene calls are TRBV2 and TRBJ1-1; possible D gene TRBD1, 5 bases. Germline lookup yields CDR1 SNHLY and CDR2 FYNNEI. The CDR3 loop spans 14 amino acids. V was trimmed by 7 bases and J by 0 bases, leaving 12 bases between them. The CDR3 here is CASTGGGLNTEAFF. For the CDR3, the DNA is TGTGCCAGCACCGGGGGGGGACTGAACACTGAAGCTTTCTTT. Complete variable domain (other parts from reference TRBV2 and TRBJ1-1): EPEVTQTPSHQVTQMGQEVILRCVPISNHLYFYWYRQILGQKVEFLVSFYNNEISEKSEIFDDQFSVERPDGSNFTLKIRSTKLEDSAMYFCASTGGGLNTEAFFGQGTRLTVV.

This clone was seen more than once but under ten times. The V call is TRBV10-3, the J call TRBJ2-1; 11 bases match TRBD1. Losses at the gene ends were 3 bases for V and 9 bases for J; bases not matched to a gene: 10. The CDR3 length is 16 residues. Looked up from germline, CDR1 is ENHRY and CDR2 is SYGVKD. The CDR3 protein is CAISDRAGTGGSEQFF. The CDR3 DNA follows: TGTGCCATCAGTGATCGCGCAGGGACAGGGGGAAGTGAGCAGTTCTTC.

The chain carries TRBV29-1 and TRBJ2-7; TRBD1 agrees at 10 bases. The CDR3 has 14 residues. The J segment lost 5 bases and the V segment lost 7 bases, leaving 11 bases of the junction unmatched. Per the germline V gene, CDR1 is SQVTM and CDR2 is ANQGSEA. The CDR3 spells CSGRDRGHYDEQYF. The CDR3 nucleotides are TGCAGCGGCCGGGACAGGGGTCACTACGACGAGCAGTACTTC.

CDR3 bases: TGTGCCAGCAGCCCCGCAGGACAGGGATACAATGAGCAGTTCTTC. It translates to CASSPAGQGYNEQFF. The genes are TRBV5-8 and TRBJ2-1; 8 bases fit TRBD1. Germline assignment: CDR1 SGHTS and CDR2 YDEGEE. V shed 4 bases, J shed 4 bases, and the junction held 7 bases outside the gene matches. This CDR3 is 15 amino acids long.

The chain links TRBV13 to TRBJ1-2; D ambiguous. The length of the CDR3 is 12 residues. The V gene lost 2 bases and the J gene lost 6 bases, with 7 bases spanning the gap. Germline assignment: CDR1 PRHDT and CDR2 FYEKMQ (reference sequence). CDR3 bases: TGTGCCAGCAGCTTAAATCGTAATGGCTACACCTTC. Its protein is CASSLNRNGYTF.

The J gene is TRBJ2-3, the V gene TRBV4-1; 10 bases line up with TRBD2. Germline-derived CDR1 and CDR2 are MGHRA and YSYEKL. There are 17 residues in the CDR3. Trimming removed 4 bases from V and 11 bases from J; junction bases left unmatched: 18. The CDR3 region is CASSRAPAGGPGEEQYF. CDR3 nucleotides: TGCGCCAGCAGCCGGGCTCCAGCGGGGGGGCCCGGGGAGGAGCAGTATTTT.

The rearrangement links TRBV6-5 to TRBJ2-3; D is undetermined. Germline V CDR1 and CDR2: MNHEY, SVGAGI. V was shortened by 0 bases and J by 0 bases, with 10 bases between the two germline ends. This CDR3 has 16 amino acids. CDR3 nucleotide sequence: TGTGCCAGCAGTTACTCCGCCCGTGGCAGCACAGATACGCAGTATTTT. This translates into CASSYSARGSTDTQYF.

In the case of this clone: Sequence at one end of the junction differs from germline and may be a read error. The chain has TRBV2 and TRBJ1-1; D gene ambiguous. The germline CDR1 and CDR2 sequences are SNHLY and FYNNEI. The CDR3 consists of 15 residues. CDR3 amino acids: CASGEIAAMNTEAFF. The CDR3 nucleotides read TGTGCCAGCGGTGAAATAGCAGCAATGAACACTGAAGCTTTCTTT.

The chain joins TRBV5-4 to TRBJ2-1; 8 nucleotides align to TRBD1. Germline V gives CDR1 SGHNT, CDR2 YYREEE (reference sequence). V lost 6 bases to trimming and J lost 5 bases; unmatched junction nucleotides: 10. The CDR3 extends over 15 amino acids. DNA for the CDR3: TGTGCCAGCACCCTCGGACAGGGTGGCCACAATGAGCAGTTCTTC. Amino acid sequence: CASTLGQGGHNEQFF. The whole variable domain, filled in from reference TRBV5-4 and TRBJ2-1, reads ETGVTQSPTHLIKTRGQQVTLRCSSQSGHNTVSWYQQALGQGPQFIFQYYREEENGRGNFPPRFSGLQFPNYSSELNVNALELDDSALYLCASTLGQGGHNEQFFGPGTRLTVL.

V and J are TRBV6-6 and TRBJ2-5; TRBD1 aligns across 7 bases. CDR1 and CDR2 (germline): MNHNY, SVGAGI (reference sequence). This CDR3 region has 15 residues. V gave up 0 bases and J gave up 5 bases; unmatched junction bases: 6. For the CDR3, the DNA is TGTGCCAGCAGTTACTCAAGGGGGCAAGGGGAGACCCAGTACTTC. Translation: CASSYSRGQGETQYF.

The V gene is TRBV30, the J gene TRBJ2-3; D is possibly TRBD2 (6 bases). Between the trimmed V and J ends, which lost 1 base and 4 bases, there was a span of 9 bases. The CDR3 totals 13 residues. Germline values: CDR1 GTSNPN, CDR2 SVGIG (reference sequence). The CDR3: CAWSAGGADTQYF. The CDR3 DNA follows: TGTGCCTGGAGTGCCGGGGGTGCAGATACGCAGTATTTT.

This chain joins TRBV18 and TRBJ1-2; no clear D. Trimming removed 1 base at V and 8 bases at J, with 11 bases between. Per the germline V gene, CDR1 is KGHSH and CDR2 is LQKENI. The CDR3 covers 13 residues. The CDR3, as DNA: TGTGCCAGCTCACCACGCGAGGGAGACGGCTACACCTTC. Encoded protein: CASSPREGDGYTF.

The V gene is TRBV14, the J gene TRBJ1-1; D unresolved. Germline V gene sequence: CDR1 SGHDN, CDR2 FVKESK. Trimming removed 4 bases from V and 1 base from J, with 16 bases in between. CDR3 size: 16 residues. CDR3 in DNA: TGTGCCAGCAGCCCAAGGAGCTCAATTACGAACACTGAAGCTTTCTTT. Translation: CASSPRSSITNTEAFF. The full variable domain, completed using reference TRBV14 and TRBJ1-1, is EAGVTQFPSHSVIEKGQTVTLRCDPISGHDNLYWYRRVMGKEIKFLLHFVKESKQDESGMPNNRFLAERTGGTYSTLKVQPAELEDSGVYFCASSPRSSITNTEAFFGQGTRLTVV.

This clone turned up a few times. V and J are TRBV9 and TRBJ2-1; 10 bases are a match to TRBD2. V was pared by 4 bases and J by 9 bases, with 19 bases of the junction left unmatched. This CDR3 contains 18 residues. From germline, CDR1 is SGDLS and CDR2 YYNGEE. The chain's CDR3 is CASSPRGGAGGQGGEQFF. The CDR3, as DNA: TGTGCCAGCAGCCCTCGGGGAGGAGCGGGGGGGCAAGGCGGTGAGCAGTTCTTC.